This paragraph reports one TCR beta chain. TCR beta CDR3 regions were amplified from RNA transcripts. Using the HTBI primer set, a first-round RT-PCR was run on the TCR CDR3. One entry per CDR3 protein results from TCRdb running MiXCR on the multiplex PCR reads. The table includes 500,000 to 800,000 distinct CDR3 sequences, more than 14% detected once. The entry originates in a study of T cells in Graves' hyperthyroidism and ophthalmopathy. This CDR3 spans 15 amino acids. Germline CDR1 SGDLS, CDR2 YYNGEE. The V segment lost 1 base and the J segment 6 bases; nucleotides outside the gene matches: 3. Sequenced material: blood. The chain couples TRBV9 to TRBJ2-2; 10 positions match TRBD2. The receptor was isolated from a woman aged 45-60 years with Graves' ophthalmopathy. CDR3 sequence: CASSVTSGISGELFF. The CDR3 nucleotides read TGTGCCAGCAGCGTAACTAGCGGGATTTCCGGGGAGCTGTTTTTT.